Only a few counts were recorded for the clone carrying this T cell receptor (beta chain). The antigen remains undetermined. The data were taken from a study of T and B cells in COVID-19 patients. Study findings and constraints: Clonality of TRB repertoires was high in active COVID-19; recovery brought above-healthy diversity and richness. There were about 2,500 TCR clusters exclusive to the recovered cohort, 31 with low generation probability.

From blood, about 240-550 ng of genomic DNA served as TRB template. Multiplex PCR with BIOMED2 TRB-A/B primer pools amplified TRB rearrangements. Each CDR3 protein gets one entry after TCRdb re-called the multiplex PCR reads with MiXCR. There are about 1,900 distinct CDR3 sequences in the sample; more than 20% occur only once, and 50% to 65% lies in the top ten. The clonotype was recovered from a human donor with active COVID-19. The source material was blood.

CDR3 in amino acids: CASSQGSTEAFF. The CDR3 DNA follows: TGTGCCAGCTCACAGGGGAGCACTGAAGCTTTCTTT. The chain couples TRBV18 to TRBJ1-1; D perhaps matches TRBD1 (5 bases). Looked up from germline, CDR1 is KGHSH and CDR2 is LQKENI. V was shortened by 4 bases and J by 4 bases, with 7 bases between the two germline ends. The CDR3 sequence is 12 residues long.